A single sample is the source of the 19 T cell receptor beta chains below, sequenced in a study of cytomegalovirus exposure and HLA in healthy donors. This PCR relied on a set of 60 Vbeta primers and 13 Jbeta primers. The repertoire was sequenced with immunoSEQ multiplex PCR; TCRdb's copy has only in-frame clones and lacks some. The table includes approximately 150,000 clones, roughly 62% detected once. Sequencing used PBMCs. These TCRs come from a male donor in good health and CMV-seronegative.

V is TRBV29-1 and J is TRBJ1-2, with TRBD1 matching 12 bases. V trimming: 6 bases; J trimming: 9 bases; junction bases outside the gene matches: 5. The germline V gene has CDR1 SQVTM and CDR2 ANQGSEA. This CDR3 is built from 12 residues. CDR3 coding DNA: TGCAGCGTGGGGGACAGGGGGCAGAGCTACACCTTC. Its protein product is CSVGDRGQSYTF.

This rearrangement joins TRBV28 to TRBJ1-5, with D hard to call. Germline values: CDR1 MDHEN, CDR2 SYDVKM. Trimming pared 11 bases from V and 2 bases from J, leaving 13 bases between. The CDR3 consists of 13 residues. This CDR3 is CAAREVGNQPQHF. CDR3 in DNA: TGTGCCGCCCGGGAGGTCGGCAATCAGCCCCAGCATTTT.

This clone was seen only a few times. The CDR3 nucleotides are TGTGCCTGGTCACCACTAGCGGGGGGACAAGAGACCCAGTACTTC. Protein sequence: CAWSPLAGGQETQYF. The chain is built from TRBV30 and TRBJ2-5, with TRBD2 matching over 12 bases. Germline values: CDR1 GTSNPN, CDR2 SVGIG (reference sequence). This CDR3 is 15 amino acids long. J lost 2 bases, V lost 5 bases, and 6 bases had no gene match. Full variable domain (remainder filled in from reference TRBV30 and TRBJ2-5): SQTIHQWPATLVQPVGSPLSLECTVEGTSNPNLYWYRQAAGRGLQLLFYSVGIGQISSEVPQNLSASRPQDRQFILSSKKLLLSDSGFYLCAWSPLAGGQETQYFGPGTRLLVL.

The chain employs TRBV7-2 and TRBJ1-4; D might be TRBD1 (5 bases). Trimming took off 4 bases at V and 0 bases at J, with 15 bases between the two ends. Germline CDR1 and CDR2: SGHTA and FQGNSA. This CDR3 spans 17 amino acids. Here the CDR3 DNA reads TGTGCCAGCAGCTCAAGGGGAGGGGCCGCAACTAATGAAAAACTGTTTTTT. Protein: CASSSRGGAATNEKLFF.

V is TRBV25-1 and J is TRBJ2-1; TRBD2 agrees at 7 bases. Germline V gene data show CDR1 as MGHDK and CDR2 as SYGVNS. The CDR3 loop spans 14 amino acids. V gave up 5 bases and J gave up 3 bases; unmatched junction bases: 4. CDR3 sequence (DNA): TGTGCCAGCAGTAGGCTAGCGGTCTACAATGAGCAGTTCTTC. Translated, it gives CASSRLAVYNEQFF.

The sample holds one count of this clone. The CDR3 region is CASSPPAGDTQYF. CDR3 nucleotides: TGTGCCAGCTCACCACCGGCAGGAGATACGCAGTATTTT. V gene TRBV18 combines with J gene TRBJ2-3; D is unclear. The CDR3 is 13 amino acids. Per germline, CDR1 KGHSH and CDR2 LQKENI. The V end lost 0 bases, the J end lost 5 bases, and 6 bases lay between the germline ends.

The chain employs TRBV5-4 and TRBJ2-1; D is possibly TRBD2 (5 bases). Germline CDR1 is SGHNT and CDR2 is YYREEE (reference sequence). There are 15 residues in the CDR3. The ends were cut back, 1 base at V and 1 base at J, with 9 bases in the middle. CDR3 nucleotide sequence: TGTGCCAGCAGCTTGTCACCGGGGTCCTACAATGAGCAGTTCTTC. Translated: CASSLSPGSYNEQFF.

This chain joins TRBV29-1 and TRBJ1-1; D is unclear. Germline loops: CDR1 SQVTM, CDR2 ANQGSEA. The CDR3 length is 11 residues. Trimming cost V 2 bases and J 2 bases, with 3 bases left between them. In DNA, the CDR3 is TGCAGCGTTGAACCTAACACTGAAGCTTTCTTT. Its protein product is CSVEPNTEAFF.

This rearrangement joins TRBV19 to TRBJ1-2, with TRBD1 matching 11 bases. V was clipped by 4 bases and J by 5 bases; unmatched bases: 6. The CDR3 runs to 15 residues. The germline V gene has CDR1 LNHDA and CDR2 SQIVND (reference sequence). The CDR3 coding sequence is TGTGCCAGTAGTACGGGACAGGGGGGATTTTATGGCTACACCTTC. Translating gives CASSTGQGGFYGYTF.

CDR3 nucleotides: TGTGCCAGCTCATACGGACAGGGGCACTATGGCTACACCTTC. As protein: CASSYGQGHYGYTF. The chain combines TRBV18 with TRBJ1-2; 9 bases align to TRBD1. This CDR3 contains 14 residues. From germline, CDR1 is KGHSH and CDR2 LQKENI. V was clipped by 5 bases and J by 3 bases; unmatched bases: 4.

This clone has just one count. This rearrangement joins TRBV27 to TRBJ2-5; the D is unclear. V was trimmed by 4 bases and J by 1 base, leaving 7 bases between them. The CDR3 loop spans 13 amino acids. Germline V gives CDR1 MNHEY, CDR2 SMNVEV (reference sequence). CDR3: CASSWALQETQYF. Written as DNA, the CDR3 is TGTGCCAGCAGTTGGGCCCTCCAAGAGACCCAGTACTTC.

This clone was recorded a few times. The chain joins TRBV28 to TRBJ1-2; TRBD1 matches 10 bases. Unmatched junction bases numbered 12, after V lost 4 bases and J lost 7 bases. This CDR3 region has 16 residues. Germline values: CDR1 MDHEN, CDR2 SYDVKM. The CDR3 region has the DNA TGTGCCAGCAGTTCCCCTTCGGGACAGGGGATCTCTGGCTACACCTTC. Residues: CASSSPSGQGISGYTF.

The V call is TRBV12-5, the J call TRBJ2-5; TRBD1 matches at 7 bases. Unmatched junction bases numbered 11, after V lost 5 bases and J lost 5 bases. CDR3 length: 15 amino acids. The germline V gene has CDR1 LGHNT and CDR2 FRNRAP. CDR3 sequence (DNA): TGTGCTAGTGGTCCACAGGGGAATCTCGGGGAGACCCAGTACTTC. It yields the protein CASGPQGNLGETQYF. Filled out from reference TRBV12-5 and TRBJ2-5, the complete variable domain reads DARVTQTPRHKVTEMGQEVTMRCQPILGHNTVFWYRQTMMQGLELLAYFRNRAPLDDSGMPKDRFSAEMPDATLATLKIQPSEPRDSAVYFCASGPQGNLGETQYFGPGTRLLVL.

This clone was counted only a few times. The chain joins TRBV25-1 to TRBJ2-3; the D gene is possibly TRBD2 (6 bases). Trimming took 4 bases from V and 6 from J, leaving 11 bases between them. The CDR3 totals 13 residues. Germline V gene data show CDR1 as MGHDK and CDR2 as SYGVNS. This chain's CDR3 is CASSVAGLDTQYF. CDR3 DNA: TGTGCCAGCAGTGTCGCGGGGCTGGATACGCAGTATTTT.

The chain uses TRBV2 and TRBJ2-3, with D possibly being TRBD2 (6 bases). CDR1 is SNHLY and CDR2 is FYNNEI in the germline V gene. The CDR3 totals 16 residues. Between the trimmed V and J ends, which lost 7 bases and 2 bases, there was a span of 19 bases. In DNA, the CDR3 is TGTGCCAGCATCGAGAGTGGGGCGGGGTACACAGATACGCAGTATTTT. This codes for CASIESGAGYTDTQYF.

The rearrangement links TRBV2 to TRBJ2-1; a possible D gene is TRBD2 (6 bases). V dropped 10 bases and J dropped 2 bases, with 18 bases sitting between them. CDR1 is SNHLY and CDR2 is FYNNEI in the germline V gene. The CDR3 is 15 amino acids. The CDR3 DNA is TGTGCCATAGCACCCGGAGGGAGCCCCTACAATGAGCAGTTCTTC. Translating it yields CAIAPGGSPYNEQFF.

For the CDR3, the DNA is TGTGCCAGCAGTGAGGACAGGAACTATGGCTACACCTTC. Protein sequence: CASSEDRNYGYTF. The chain combines TRBV6-6 with TRBJ1-2, with 7 bases fitting TRBD1. The CDR3 runs 13 residues. Germline loops: CDR1 MNHNY, CDR2 SVGAGI (reference sequence). V shed 5 bases, J shed 2 bases, and the junction held 2 bases outside the gene matches.

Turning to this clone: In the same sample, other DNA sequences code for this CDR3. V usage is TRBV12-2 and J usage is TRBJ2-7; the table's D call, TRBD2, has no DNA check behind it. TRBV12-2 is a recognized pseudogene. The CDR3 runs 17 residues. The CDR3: CASRLALRTPLTYEQYF. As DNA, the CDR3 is TGTGCAAGTCGCTTAGCCTTGAGGACTCCTCTTACCTACGAGCAGTACTTC.

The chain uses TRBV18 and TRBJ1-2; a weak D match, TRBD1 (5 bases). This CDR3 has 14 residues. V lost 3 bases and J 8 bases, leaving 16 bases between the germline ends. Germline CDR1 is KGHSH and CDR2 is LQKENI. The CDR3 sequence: CASSPPGLSEGYTF. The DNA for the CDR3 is TGTGCCAGCTCACCCCCAGGGCTATCGGAGGGCTACACCTTC. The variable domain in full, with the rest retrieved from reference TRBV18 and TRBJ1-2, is NAGVMQNPRHLVRRRGQEARLRCSPMKGHSHVYWYRQLPEEGLKFMVYLQKENIIDESGMPKERFSAEFPKEGPSILRIQQVVRGDSAAYFCASSPPGLSEGYTFGSGTRLTVV.